The sequence of this TCR beta chain was determined in a study of blood T cell repertoires in COVID-19. Germline V gene lookup returns CDR1 KGHDR and CDR2 SFDVKD. The CDR3 contains 15 residues. V was clipped by 4 bases and J by 5 bases, with 14 bases between them. Profiling relied on immunoSEQ multiplex PCR, and the TCRdb table lists in-frame clones only, not all of them. Of under 150,000 clones in the sample, approximately 80% were seen once. This sequence was found in a human donor in a cohort sampled during active COVID-19. The J gene is TRBJ2-4, the V gene TRBV24-1; tentative D call: TRBD1 (6 bases). The sequenced sample was peripheral blood. The CDR3 region is CATSESRGYENIQYF. CDR3 coding DNA: TGTGCCACCAGTGAGTCCAGGGGATATGAAAACATTCAGTACTTC.